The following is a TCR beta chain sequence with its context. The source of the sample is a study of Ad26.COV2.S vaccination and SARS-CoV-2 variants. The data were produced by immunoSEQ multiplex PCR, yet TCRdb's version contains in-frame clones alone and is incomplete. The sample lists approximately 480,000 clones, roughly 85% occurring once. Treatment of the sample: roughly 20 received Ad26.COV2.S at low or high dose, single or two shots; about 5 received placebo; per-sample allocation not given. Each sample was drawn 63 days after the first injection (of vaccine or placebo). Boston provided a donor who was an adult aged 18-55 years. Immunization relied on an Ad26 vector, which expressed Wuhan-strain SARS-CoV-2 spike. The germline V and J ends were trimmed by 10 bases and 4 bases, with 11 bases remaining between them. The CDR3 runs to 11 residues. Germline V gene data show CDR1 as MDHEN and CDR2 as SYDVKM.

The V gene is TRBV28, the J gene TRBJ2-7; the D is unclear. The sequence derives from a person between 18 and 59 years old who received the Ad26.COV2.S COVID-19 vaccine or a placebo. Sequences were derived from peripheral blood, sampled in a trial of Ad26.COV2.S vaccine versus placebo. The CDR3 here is CATLTSYEQYF. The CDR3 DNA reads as TGTGCCACCCTAACCTCATACGAGCAGTACTTC.